The 11 T cell receptor beta chains in this list originate from one sample, sequenced in a study of tumor-infiltrating lymphocytes in primary liver carcinoma. Total RNA and DNA came together from 20-30 mg of bulk tissue without cell sorting. The authors made TCR beta cDNA from approximately 500 ng total RNA with a constant-region primer. Amplification in three nested multiplex PCR rounds with slightly modified ARM-PCR gave rise to TCR beta libraries. TRBV1-TRBV30 forward primers paired with a C-beta reverse primer were used in the first two PCR rounds, which ran approximately 10 cycles each. TCRdb itself ran the multiplex PCR reads through MiXCR, one entry per CDR3 protein. The sample consists of tens of thousands of distinct CDR3 sequences, approximately 74% of them appearing once. Sequencing used liver tumor tissue from sampling region 4. Regarding subset: tumor region T4, right-lateral pole. The receptors here all came from a man between 40 and 49 years old with primary liver carcinoma and hepatitis B virus infection.

Comments on this clonotype: Germline and junction disagree at one end, which may indicate a read error. The chain couples TRBV6-5 to TRBJ2-1; perhaps TRBD2 as D (5 bases). In germline, CDR1 is MNHEY, CDR2 SVGAGI. This CDR3 is 11 amino acids long. CDR3 protein: CASSIAYEQFF. The CDR3, as DNA: TGTGCCAGCAGTATAGCGTATGAGCAATTCTTC.

A remark on this clonotype: At one end, the junction sequence differs from germline, possibly due to a read error. The chain joins TRBV30 to TRBJ1-1; D call uncertain. The CDR3 sequence is 13 residues long. Germline-derived CDR1 and CDR2 are GTSNPN and SVGIG (reference sequence). The CDR3 spells CAWSVVRDTEAFF. In DNA, the CDR3 is TGTGCTTGGAGTGTGGTCCGGGACACTGAAGCTTTCTTT.

Note on this clonotype: This is likely a read error, given that the CDR3 carries no conserved phenylalanine or tryptophan at its end. It is unclear where the CDR3 begins or ends on the DNA, so no DNA is shown, and the CDR3 is as TCRdb lists it. This chain joins TRBV5-4 and TRBJ2-7; the table's D call TRBD1 went unverified against the DNA. Germline values: CDR1 SGHNT, CDR2 YYREEE (reference sequence). The CDR3 extends over 15 residues, inclusive of both ends. The CDR3 reads CASSPTGTGINERYL.

Worth noting for this clonotype: A much larger clonotype is one base distant, so this may be a read error. The CDR3 nucleotides read TGTGCCAGCAGTGAAATCATGCTCCGCTCCTACGAGCAGTACTTC. It specifies CASSEIMLRSYEQYF. The chain combines TRBV28 with TRBJ2-7; D remains ambiguous. From germline, CDR1 is MDHEN and CDR2 SYDVKM. The V and J ends lost 5 bases and 0 bases respectively, with 14 bases between them. CDR3 length equals 15 residues.

This clonotype came up many times. The chain has TRBV6-2 or TRBV6-3 and TRBJ2-7; TRBD2 might be the D (6 bases). The V gene lost 5 bases and the J gene lost 3 bases, with 14 bases spanning the gap. Germline V gene sequence: CDR1 MNHEY, CDR2 SVGEGT. CDR3 length equals 14 residues. The CDR3 sequence: CASSGDSRDYEQYF. For the CDR3, the DNA is TGTGCCAGCAGTGGGGACTCAAGGGACTACGAGCAGTACTTC.

Note on this clonotype: One base away lies a much larger clone, so this may be a sequencing read error. V and J are TRBV18 and TRBJ1-5, with D unclear. Germline V gene data show CDR1 as KGHSH and CDR2 as LQKENI. The CDR3 is made up of 15 amino acids. Trimming removed 1 base at V and 0 bases at J, with 7 bases between. CDR3 region: CASSPHANSNQPQHF. CDR3 in DNA: TGTGCCAGCTCACCACATGCCAATAGCAATCAGCCCCAGCATTTT.

The sample holds many counts of this clonotype. A read error is possible here, since a much larger clone lies one base away. This CDR3 is missing its conserved last phenylalanine or tryptophan, likely due to a read error. The J gene is TRBJ1-5, the V gene TRBV11-3, with a weak D call TRBD1 (5 bases). The germline V gene has CDR1 SGHNT and CDR2 YENEEA. V dropped 0 bases and J dropped 6 bases, with 12 bases sitting between them. There are 15 residues in the CDR3. The CDR3 DNA follows: TGTGCCAGCAGCTTAGATCTGGGGGTGGCTCAGCCCCAGCATTTG. As protein: CASSLDLGVAQPQHL.

Only a few counts were recorded for this clonotype. At one end, the junction sequence differs from germline, possibly due to a read error. J is TRBJ1-1 and V is TRBV11-2; 7 bases agree with TRBD1. Germline V gene sequence: CDR1 SGHAT, CDR2 FQNNGV. CDR3 length: 16 amino acids. CDR3 sequence: CASSPSRGSANTEAFF. The CDR3 bases are TGTGCCAGCAGCCCATCCAGGGGGTCGGCGAACACTGAGGCTTTCTTT.

The chain links TRBV4-2 to TRBJ1-3; 9 positions match TRBD1. Trimming at V came to 0 bases and at J to 0 bases, leaving 15 bases not matched to a gene. This CDR3 has 21 residues. From germline, CDR1 is LGHNA and CDR2 YNFKEQ. CDR3: CASSQEGLTGGPIPSGNTIYF. CDR3 DNA: TGTGCCAGCAGCCAAGAAGGCTTGACAGGGGGTCCTATTCCCTCTGGAAACACCATATATTTT.

The gene calls are TRBV25-1 and TRBJ1-1, with TRBD1 matching over 7 bases. The V gene's germline CDR1 is MGHDK and CDR2 SYGVNS. This CDR3 has 13 residues. The CDR3 reads CTNRGPSNTEAFF. The CDR3 DNA reads as TGTACCAACAGGGGACCCTCGAACACTGAAGCTTTCTTT.

On this clonotype itself: An end of the junction differs from the germline gene, which may be a read error. The rearrangement links TRBV12-3 or TRBV12-4 to TRBJ1-6; no reliable D call. The CDR3 is 12 residues long. CDR3 sequence reads: CASSLKNLPLHF. For the CDR3, the DNA is TGTGCCAGCAGTTTAAAGAATCTACCCCTTCACTTT.